Below, 18 T cell receptor beta chains from the same sample are listed, as sequenced in a study of blood T cell repertoires in COVID-19 (dated by TCRdb to about 2020). Library construction relied on the immunoSEQ multiplex PCR assay. This immuneACCESS table, as held by TCRdb, lists in-frame sequences with V and J called but not all clones. Of the missing ones, under half trace to an unresolved V gene in checked studies; the others have no known cause. This sample comprises roughly 100,000 clones, about 90% of them detected only once. The ten most abundant clones make up around 16% of the sample. Sequencing was carried out using peripheral blood. The receptors originated from a man aged 45-60 years with acute or convalescent COVID-19.

This chain uses TRBV12-3 or TRBV12-4 with TRBJ2-7; D gene ambiguous. Between the trimmed V and J ends, which lost 3 bases and 7 bases, there was a span of 10 bases. The CDR3 consists of 12 residues. The CDR3 nucleotides read TGTGCCAGCAGTTTCCCATTGAGGGAGCAGTACTTC. Translation: CASSFPLREQYF.

The J gene is TRBJ2-7, the V gene TRBV5-1; 11 bases are shared with TRBD2. The CDR3 runs 14 residues. The V segment lost 0 bases and the J segment 6 bases; nucleotides outside the gene matches: 2. Germline lookup yields CDR1 SGHRS and CDR2 YFSETQ. CDR3 loop: CASSLVAGGTEQYF. CDR3 nucleotides: TGCGCCAGCAGCTTGGTAGCGGGAGGGACCGAGCAGTACTTC.

This clone was counted once. The CDR3 region is CASSQGRGGYEQYF. CDR3 nucleotides: TGCGCCAGCAGCCAAGGCAGGGGTGGCTACGAGCAGTACTTC. The V gene is TRBV4-1, the J gene TRBJ2-7; D is possibly TRBD1 (6 bases). Per the germline V gene, CDR1 is MGHRA and CDR2 is YSYEKL. V was shortened by 1 base and J by 3 bases, with 10 bases between the two germline ends. The CDR3 runs 14 residues.

The chain has TRBV2 and TRBJ2-1, with D possibly TRBD2 on 6 matching bases. Trimming took off 7 bases at V and 6 bases at J, with 16 bases between the two ends. In germline, CDR1 is SNHLY, CDR2 FYNNEI. This CDR3 is built from 14 residues. The CDR3 loop is CASKSGALRNEQFF. The DNA for the CDR3 is TGTGCCAGCAAGTCGGGAGCACTACGCAATGAGCAGTTCTTC.

This chain connects TRBV2 to TRBJ2-2, with 14 positions matching TRBD2. The germline gives CDR1 SNHLY, CDR2 FYNNEI. CDR3 length equals 16 residues. After removal of 5 bases from V and 7 bases from J, the junction contained 6 bases not matched to a gene. CDR3 loop: CASSPGLAGGHGELFF. CDR3 sequence (DNA): TGTGCCAGCAGTCCAGGACTAGCGGGAGGTCACGGGGAGCTGTTTTTT.

To note about this clone: The identical CDR3 is also encoded by other nucleotide sequences in the sample. The gene calls are TRBV5-4 and TRBJ1-3; a possible D gene is TRBD1 (6 bases). CDR3 size: 14 residues. V was trimmed by 2 bases and J by 2 bases, leaving 8 bases between them. Germline V gives CDR1 SGHNT, CDR2 YYREEE (reference sequence). The CDR3 loop reads CASSLQGAGNTIYF. The DNA for the CDR3 is TGTGCCAGCAGCTTACAGGGAGCTGGAAACACCATATATTTT.

The chain is built from TRBV5-6 and TRBJ2-7; 9 bases agree with TRBD2. The CDR3 has 14 residues. The germline V gene encodes CDR1 SGHDT and CDR2 YYEEEE. The junction had 4 bases not matched to a gene; V was cut back by 0 bases and J by 6 bases. The CDR3 reads CASSLEAGGFEQYF. CDR3 nucleotide sequence: TGTGCCAGCAGCTTGGAGGCGGGAGGGTTCGAGCAGTACTTC.

The chain combines TRBV19 with TRBJ1-2; 11 positions match TRBD1. Per germline, CDR1 LNHDA and CDR2 SQIVND (reference sequence). The CDR3 contains 17 residues. V lost 5 bases, J lost 7 bases, and 15 bases stayed unmatched. Here the CDR3 DNA reads TGTGCCAGTAGTCCCTTCGGACAGGGGGCAAGATCGGGTGGCTACACCTTC. It translates to CASSPFGQGARSGGYTF.

CDR3 DNA: TGTGCCACCAGCAGAGATCTAGCGGGAGATATGTATTTT. Its translation: CATSRDLAGDMYF. The gene calls are TRBV15 and TRBJ2-3; 10 bases align to TRBD2. Germline trimming cut 0 bases from V and 14 bases from J; bases unmatched to any gene: 5. Per germline, CDR1 LNHNV and CDR2 YYDKDF (reference sequence). This CDR3 is built from 13 residues. The full variable domain, completed using reference TRBV15 and TRBJ2-3, is DAMVIQNPRYQVTQFGKPVTLSCSQTLNHNVMYWYQQKSSQAPKLLFHYYDKDFNNEADTPDNFQSRRPNTSFCFLDIRSPGLGDTAMYLCATSRDLAGDMYFGPGTRLTVL.

On this clone: In the same sample, other DNA sequences code for this CDR3. J is TRBJ1-3 and V is TRBV7-9; D remains unclear. CDR1 is SEHNR and CDR2 is FQNEAQ in the germline V gene (reference sequence). V was trimmed by 1 base and J by 0 bases, leaving 4 bases between them. This CDR3 has 14 amino acids. CDR3 in amino acids: CASSLVSSGNTIYF. The CDR3, as DNA: TGTGCCAGCAGCTTAGTGAGCTCTGGAAACACCATATATTTT.

The genes are TRBV28 and TRBJ1-2; no definite D call. Trimming pared 3 bases from V and 2 bases from J, leaving 4 bases between. The length of the CDR3 is 12 residues. Germline V gives CDR1 MDHEN, CDR2 SYDVKM. The CDR3 region is CASSFPNYGYTF. CDR3 nucleotide sequence: TGTGCCAGCAGTTTTCCGAACTATGGCTACACCTTC.

The rearrangement links TRBV3-1 (or the pseudogene TRBV3-2) to TRBJ2-2; 10 positions agree with TRBD1. With 4 bases clipped from V and 5 bases from J, the junction kept 7 bases outside the gene matches. CDR3 length: 16 residues. CDR1 is LGHDT and CDR2 is YNNKEL in the germline V gene (reference sequence). The CDR3 reads CASSRQGASGTGELFF. CDR3 bases: TGTGCCAGCAGCCGACAGGGGGCTTCAGGGACCGGGGAGCTGTTTTTT.

V and J are TRBV28 and TRBJ2-4, with 7 bases fitting TRBD1. The germline gives CDR1 MDHEN, CDR2 SYDVKM. V lost 5 bases to trimming and J lost 0 bases; unmatched junction nucleotides: 7. There are 16 residues in the CDR3. The DNA for the CDR3 is TGTGCCAGCAGTGCATCGGGACAGCAAGCCAAAAACATTCAGTACTTC. This translates into CASSASGQQAKNIQYF.

This clone appeared a single time. This chain joins TRBV7-8 and TRBJ2-1; TRBD2 might be the D (6 bases). Germline V gene data show CDR1 as SGHVS and CDR2 as FQNEAQ. The CDR3 is 13 residues long. The V and J ends lost 3 bases and 10 bases respectively, with 13 bases between them. CDR3 region: CASSLVGGEEQFF. In DNA, the CDR3 is TGTGCCAGCAGCTTGGTGGGAGGAGAGGAGCAGTTCTTC.

The V and J genes are TRBV21-1 and TRBJ1-2; TRBD1, the D gene given by the table, was not confirmed from the DNA. TRBV21-1 is designated a pseudogene. The CDR3 totals 13 residues. The CDR3 region is CASSKGGTRGYTF. Here the CDR3 DNA reads TGTGCCAGCAGCAAAGGGGGCACAAGGGGCTACACCTTC.

Remarks on this clone: Within the sample, other DNA sequences also encode this same CDR3. This chain joins TRBV5-1 and TRBJ2-3, with unresolved D. Deletions cut 4 bases from V and 3 bases from J, with 9 bases between. The germline V gene has CDR1 SGHRS and CDR2 YFSETQ. The CDR3 loop spans 13 amino acids. The CDR3 coding sequence is TGCGCCAGCAGCCCGGGTGGGACAGATACGCAGTATTTT. It is translated as CASSPGGTDTQYF.

The sample holds a few counts of this clone. This chain connects TRBV9 to TRBJ1-2, with D perhaps matching TRBD1 (5 bases). Deletions cut 0 bases from V and 8 bases from J, with 8 bases between. There are 12 residues in the CDR3. The germline CDR1 and CDR2 sequences are SGDLS and YYNGEE. For the CDR3, the DNA is TGTGCCAGCAGCGTAGGAGACAGAGGCTACACCTTC. Translated: CASSVGDRGYTF.

The chain recombines TRBV7-8 with TRBJ2-7, with D possibly matching TRBD1 (5 bases). V dropped 2 bases and J dropped 0 bases, with 11 bases sitting between them. The CDR3 is 15 amino acids. Germline V CDR1 and CDR2: SGHVS, FQNEAQ. The DNA of the CDR3 is TGTGCCAGCAGCTTATACGGCAGGGTCTCCTACGAGCAGTACTTC. Its translation is CASSLYGRVSYEQYF.